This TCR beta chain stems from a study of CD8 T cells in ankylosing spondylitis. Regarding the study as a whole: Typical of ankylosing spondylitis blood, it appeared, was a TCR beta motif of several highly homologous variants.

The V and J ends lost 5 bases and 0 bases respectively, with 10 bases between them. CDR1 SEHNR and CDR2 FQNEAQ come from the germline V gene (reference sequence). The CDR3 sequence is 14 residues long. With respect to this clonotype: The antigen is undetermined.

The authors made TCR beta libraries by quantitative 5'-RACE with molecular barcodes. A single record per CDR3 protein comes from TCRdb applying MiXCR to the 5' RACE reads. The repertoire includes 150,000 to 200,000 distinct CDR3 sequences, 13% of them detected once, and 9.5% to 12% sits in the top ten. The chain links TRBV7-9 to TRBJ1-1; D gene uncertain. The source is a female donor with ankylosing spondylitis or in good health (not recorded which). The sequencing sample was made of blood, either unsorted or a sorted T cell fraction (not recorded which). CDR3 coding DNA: TGTGCCAGCAGCCCCCGGACGGTGAACACTGAAGCTTTCTTT. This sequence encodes CASSPRTVNTEAFF.